A few counts support the clone carrying this T cell receptor (beta chain). Germline lookup yields CDR1 MGHRA and CDR2 YSYEKL. The CDR3 length is 15 residues. V was cut by 4 bases and J by 0 bases, with 9 bases left in between. As to time point: blood at routine non-recurrence follow-up after resection. Whole RNA, isolated from tumor, nontumor lung or frozen PBMC, was sequenced without prior sorting. The sample originates from a study of spatial heterogeneity in lung cancer. TCRdb used MiXCR to reprocess the 5' RACE reads, holding one entry per CDR3 protein. The table shows approximately 100,000 distinct CDR3 sequences, with 19% occurring only once.

The V gene is TRBV4-1, the J gene TRBJ1-4; unclear D gene. Source: PBMCs, taken at follow-up. The sequence came from a male donor with early-stage non-small cell lung cancer. CDR3 region: CASSPTSATNEKLFF. CDR3 nucleotides: TGCGCCAGCAGCCCGACAAGTGCAACTAATGAAAAACTGTTTTTT.